This T cell receptor beta chain was retrieved from a study of blood T cell repertoires in COVID-19. The assay was immunoSEQ multiplex PCR, and TCRdb's table has in-frame clones only and misses some. The sample has 250,000 to 300,000 clones; about 88% are singletons. The source is a young man with active or convalescent COVID-19. The source material was peripheral blood.

In DNA, the CDR3 is TGTGCCAGCAGCCATTCTACACTAGCCTCCGGTAAGGGGCAGTTCTTC. Protein product: CASSHSTLASGKGQFF. V and J are TRBV3-1 (or the pseudogene TRBV3-2) and TRBJ2-1; TRBD2 is a possible D gene (6 bases). This CDR3 has 16 residues. V shed 3 bases and J shed 12 bases, with 24 bases lying between them. Germline V gene sequence: CDR1 LGHDT, CDR2 YNNKEL (reference sequence).